One and the same sample provided the 32 T cell receptor beta chains below, sequenced in a study of identical twins. TCRdb independently ran MiXCR on the 5' RACE reads; one entry per CDR3 protein. The sample yields more than 400,000 distinct CDR3 sequences, around 15% seen once. In addition, the sample was reused for a study of yellow fever vaccine responses in identical twins.

The sequenced material came from CD4+ T cells sorted from blood. All receptors derive from a woman younger than 35 in good health.

V usage is TRBV28 and J usage is TRBJ2-1, with 7 bases matching TRBD1. This CDR3 is 16 amino acids long. J lost 0 bases, V lost 8 bases, and 10 bases had no gene match. CDR1 and CDR2 (germline): MDHEN, SYDVKM. CDR3 DNA: TGTGCCAGCCCACCCCGGACAGGCAGCTCCTACAATGAGCAGTTCTTC. Translation: CASPPRTGSSYNEQFF.

This clonotype has only a few counts. The J gene is TRBJ2-5, the V gene TRBV11-2, with D unresolved. CDR1 is SGHAT and CDR2 is FQNNGV in the germline V gene. The V end was cut by 0 bases, the J end by 5 bases, with 10 bases between. The CDR3 sequence is 14 residues long. CDR3: CASSLDGFKETQYF. DNA of the CDR3: TGTGCCAGCAGCTTAGATGGCTTTAAGGAGACCCAGTACTTC.

This clonotype appeared a few times. The rearrangement uses TRBV20-1 and TRBJ1-3; tentative D call: TRBD1 (5 bases). Germline loops: CDR1 DFQATT, CDR2 SNEGSKA (reference sequence). The CDR3 is 13 residues long. The V and J ends lost 0 bases and 7 bases respectively, with 10 bases between them. In DNA, the CDR3 is TGCAGTGCTAGAGATAACGGGGGGAACACCATATATTTT. Amino acids: CSARDNGGNTIYF.

This clonotype was observed a few times. This chain connects TRBV10-3 to TRBJ2-1; 8 nucleotides agree with TRBD2. Germline V gene lookup returns CDR1 ENHRY and CDR2 SYGVKD. J lost 1 base, V lost 8 bases, and 16 bases had no gene match. CDR3 size: 18 residues. The chain's CDR3 is CAISSVGAGGVSYNEQFF. CDR3 DNA sequence: TGTGCCATCTCCAGCGTTGGGGCGGGAGGTGTTTCCTACAATGAGCAGTTCTTC.

CDR3 DNA sequence: TGTGCCAGCCTGTTTGGGGTGACGAACACCGGGGAGCTGTTTTTT. It translates to CASLFGVTNTGELFF. The J gene is TRBJ2-2, the V gene TRBV2; D is unclear. The CDR3 extends over 15 amino acids. Germline V gives CDR1 SNHLY, CDR2 FYNNEI. The V and J ends lost 8 bases and 0 bases respectively, with 13 bases between them.

This clonotype was seen a few times. This chain uses TRBV12-3 or TRBV12-4 with TRBJ2-7; D not certain. The germline V and J ends were trimmed by 2 bases and 0 bases, with 17 bases remaining between them. The CDR3 extends over 17 amino acids. CDR3 loop: CASSLTSSHRNSYEQYF. In DNA form, the CDR3 reads TGTGCCAGCAGTTTAACCTCCTCTCACAGAAACTCCTACGAGCAGTACTTC.

The J gene is TRBJ2-1, the V gene TRBV20-1; TRBD2 is a possible D gene (6 bases). Germline V gene sequence: CDR1 DFQATT, CDR2 SNEGSKA (reference sequence). V was pared by 5 bases and J by 6 bases, with 14 bases between. The CDR3 is made up of 13 amino acids. DNA for the CDR3: TGCAGTGCTCTGACTAGGAGCCGCAATGAGCAGTTCTTC. This translates into CSALTRSRNEQFF.

In its sample, this clonotype was seen a few times. The rearrangement links TRBV3-1 to TRBJ2-7; D gene uncertain. Looked up from germline, CDR1 is LGHDT and CDR2 is YNNKEL (reference sequence). V was pared by 3 bases and J by 3 bases, with 15 bases between. This CDR3 spans 15 amino acids. The CDR3 DNA reads as TGTGCCAGCAGCCAGAACCGGATTTCTCACTACGAGCAGTACTTC. Its translation: CASSQNRISHYEQYF.

The rearrangement uses TRBV7-9 and TRBJ2-4; D not certain. CDR1 and CDR2 from the germline V gene are SEHNR and FQNEAQ (reference sequence). The CDR3 sequence is 16 residues long. V was cut by 5 bases and J by 1 base, with 15 bases left in between. In DNA, the CDR3 is TGTGCCAGCAGCCTCCCCGGAGAAGGGGCCAAAAACATTCAGTACTTC. This sequence encodes CASSLPGEGAKNIQYF.

This clonotype was detected many times. The V gene is TRBV7-9, the J gene TRBJ2-3; 14 bases map to TRBD2. CDR1 and CDR2 (germline): SEHNR, FQNEAQ (reference sequence). Trimming removed 5 bases from V and 3 bases from J; junction bases left unmatched: 4. The CDR3 sequence is 16 residues long. CDR3 in amino acids: CASSTGLAGGTDTQYF. CDR3 coding DNA: TGTGCCAGCAGCACTGGACTAGCGGGAGGTACAGATACGCAGTATTTT.

J is TRBJ2-1 and V is TRBV9, with 7 bases that match TRBD2. V was pared by 2 bases and J by 0 bases, with 2 bases of the junction left unmatched. Per the germline V gene, CDR1 is SGDLS and CDR2 is YYNGEE. The CDR3 runs 15 residues. The CDR3 DNA reads TGTGCCAGCAGCGTGGGACTACTCTCCTACAATGAGCAGTTCTTC. Its protein is CASSVGLLSYNEQFF.

The chain recombines TRBV18 with TRBJ1-1; 7 bases are a match to TRBD1. V was pared by 3 bases and J by 0 bases, with 10 bases of the junction left unmatched. This CDR3 spans 17 amino acids. CDR1 is KGHSH and CDR2 is LQKENI in the germline V gene. In nucleotides, the CDR3 is TGTGCCAGCTCACCCGTGACAGGGTCGTTCATGAACACTGAAGCTTTCTTT. This gives the protein CASSPVTGSFMNTEAFF.

J is TRBJ1-2 and V is TRBV5-1; possible D gene TRBD1, 6 bases. Between the trimmed V and J ends, which lost 3 bases and 4 bases, there was a span of 13 bases. The germline V gene encodes CDR1 SGHRS and CDR2 YFSETQ. The CDR3 sequence is 14 residues long. The CDR3: CASSSGDIGYGYTF. CDR3 nucleotide sequence: TGCGCCAGCAGCTCAGGGGACATAGGCTATGGCTACACCTTC.

The chain uses TRBV6-5 and TRBJ1-4, with D unresolved. V gave up 0 bases and J gave up 0 bases, with 5 bases separating them. From germline, CDR1 is MNHEY and CDR2 SVGAGI. This CDR3 has 15 amino acids. CDR3 in amino acids: CASSYSIATNEKLFF. The DNA of the CDR3 is TGTGCCAGCAGTTACTCGATAGCAACTAATGAAAAACTGTTTTTT.

This clonotype was seen more than once but under ten times. The J gene is TRBJ1-6, the V gene TRBV9; D gene ambiguous. This CDR3 comprises 15 residues. The germline CDR1 and CDR2 sequences are SGDLS and YYNGEE. Trimming stripped 0 bases from V and 4 bases from J, with 8 bases between. DNA for the CDR3: TGTGCCAGCAGCGTAGGAGGGATGTATAATTCACCCCTCCACTTT. Encoded protein: CASSVGGMYNSPLHF.

The chain has TRBV20-1 and TRBJ2-5; 14 bases align to TRBD2. V was pared by 5 bases and J by 4 bases, with 6 bases of the junction left unmatched. Germline V CDR1 and CDR2: DFQATT, SNEGSKA (reference sequence). CDR3 length: 15 amino acids. The CDR3, as DNA: TGCAGTGCTTCGACTAGCGGGAGGGCCATAGAGACCCAGTACTTC. This codes for CSASTSGRAIETQYF.

The rearrangement uses TRBV7-9 and TRBJ2-1; tentative D call: TRBD1 (5 bases). V lost 2 bases to trimming and J lost 0 bases, with 14 bases between them. This CDR3 region has 17 residues. Germline V gene lookup returns CDR1 SEHNR and CDR2 FQNEAQ (reference sequence). CDR3 region: CASSLTHQGFSYNEQFF. DNA of the CDR3: TGTGCCAGCAGCTTAACCCATCAGGGATTCTCCTACAATGAGCAGTTCTTC.

The rearrangement links TRBV29-1 to TRBJ1-1; TRBD1 matches 8 bases. Trimming took 5 bases from V and 5 from J; bases not matched to a gene: 4. Per germline, CDR1 SQVTM and CDR2 ANQGSEA. The CDR3 has 12 residues. CDR3 region: CSVPGQGTEAFF. The CDR3 DNA is TGCAGCGTTCCAGGACAGGGAACTGAAGCTTTCTTT.

The rearrangement links TRBV12-3 or TRBV12-4 to TRBJ2-2, with D uncertain. V was shortened by 3 bases and J by 0 bases, with 14 bases between the two germline ends. This CDR3 has 17 amino acids. In nucleotides, the CDR3 is TGTGCCAGCAGTTTTTTTCGGCCATTAACGAACACCGGGGAGCTGTTTTTT. This encodes CASSFFRPLTNTGELFF.

This clonotype was counted only a few times. The chain links TRBV5-1 to TRBJ2-3; 9 positions match TRBD1. V was pared by 4 bases and J by 5 bases, with 23 bases of the junction left unmatched. This CDR3 spans 20 amino acids. Looked up from germline, CDR1 is SGHRS and CDR2 is YFSETQ. The CDR3 region is CASSLRPGTGSRPRGDTQYF. The DNA of the CDR3 is TGCGCCAGCAGCCTTCGTCCCGGGACAGGGAGCAGACCCCGCGGAGATACGCAGTATTTT.

The chain has TRBV3-1 and TRBJ1-2, with D perhaps matching TRBD1 (5 bases). V was clipped by 7 bases and J by 4 bases, with 13 bases between them. The germline CDR1 and CDR2 sequences are LGHDT and YNNKEL (reference sequence). This CDR3 has 13 amino acids. The CDR3 loop reads CASTPRGVYGYTF. In DNA, the CDR3 is TGTGCCAGCACCCCTCGGGGGGTCTATGGCTACACCTTC.

This clonotype was recorded at least ten times. The chain joins TRBV5-1 to TRBJ2-3; 7 bases map to TRBD1. Germline V gene data show CDR1 as SGHRS and CDR2 as YFSETQ. The J segment lost 2 bases and the V segment lost 4 bases, leaving 10 bases of the junction unmatched. This CDR3 has 16 residues. The CDR3 loop reads CASSSRQGQSTDTQYF. The CDR3 nucleotides read TGCGCCAGCAGCAGCAGACAGGGTCAATCCACAGATACGCAGTATTTT.

V usage is TRBV10-3 and J usage is TRBJ2-3, with D unclear. This CDR3 contains 13 residues. Germline V gene lookup returns CDR1 ENHRY and CDR2 SYGVKD. V was pared by 2 bases and J by 4 bases, with 7 bases between. CDR3 in amino acids: CAISEVSADTQYF. The CDR3 DNA follows: TGTGCCATCAGTGAGGTCAGCGCAGATACGCAGTATTTT.

The rearrangement uses TRBV28 and TRBJ2-2, with 10 bases identical to TRBD2. The CDR3 length is 20 residues. Germline assignment: CDR1 MDHEN and CDR2 SYDVKM. V was clipped by 7 bases and J by 1 base; unmatched bases: 18. For the CDR3, the DNA is TGTGCCAGCACCCCTACCACCGGAGCTAGCGGGGGCGTGAACACCGGGGAGCTGTTTTTT. It yields the protein CASTPTTGASGGVNTGELFF.

The rearrangement links TRBV7-8 to TRBJ1-1; TRBD1 might be the D (5 bases). The CDR3 extends over 14 amino acids. Trimming pared 0 bases from V and 4 bases from J, leaving 9 bases between. Per germline, CDR1 SGHVS and CDR2 FQNEAQ. The CDR3 nucleotides are TGTGCCAGCAGCTTAGCGCTAGGGGTCACTGAAGCTTTCTTT. Protein sequence: CASSLALGVTEAFF.

In DNA, the CDR3 is TGCAGTGCTAGGGTCGGTAGGGATGGGGAGCTGTTTTTT. Protein sequence: CSARVGRDGELFF. The chain uses TRBV20-1 and TRBJ2-2; D is unclear. Germline V CDR1 and CDR2: DFQATT, SNEGSKA (reference sequence). This CDR3 spans 13 amino acids. Trimming took off 3 bases at V and 8 bases at J, with 13 bases between the two ends.

Only a few counts were recorded for this clonotype. The J gene is TRBJ1-1, the V gene TRBV20-1, with D uncertain. The CDR3 is 12 residues long. Germline CDR1 DFQATT, CDR2 SNEGSKA (reference sequence). Between the trimmed V and J ends, which lost 5 bases and 3 bases, there was a span of 10 bases. CDR3 sequence: CSADERDTEAFF. DNA for the CDR3: TGCAGTGCTGACGAGAGGGACACTGAAGCTTTCTTT.

This clonotype was counted only a few times. The chain has TRBV5-1 and TRBJ1-1; no reliable D call. The CDR3 has 15 amino acids. Germline V gives CDR1 SGHRS, CDR2 YFSETQ. V was clipped by 0 bases and J by 0 bases, with 9 bases between them. For the CDR3, the DNA is TGCGCCAGCAGCTTGGTGGCGGGGTTGAACACTGAAGCTTTCTTT. This gives the protein CASSLVAGLNTEAFF.

This clonotype was seen only a few times. The V gene is TRBV10-3, the J gene TRBJ1-5, with 7 bases lining up with TRBD1. V was pared by 6 bases and J by 10 bases, with 9 bases of the junction left unmatched. From germline, CDR1 is ENHRY and CDR2 SYGVKD. The CDR3 covers 13 residues. The CDR3 spells CAIREDRSTPQHF. CDR3 DNA: TGTGCCATCAGGGAGGACAGGTCTACTCCCCAGCATTTT.

This clonotype was seen only a few times. The gene calls are TRBV20-1 and TRBJ1-5, with 8 nucleotides matching TRBD1. The V gene's germline CDR1 is DFQATT and CDR2 SNEGSKA (reference sequence). The CDR3 runs 17 residues. The V segment lost 0 bases and the J segment 0 bases; nucleotides outside the gene matches: 7. The CDR3 DNA follows: TGCAGTGCTAGAGATCGGACAGGGACGTATAGCAATCAGCCCCAGCATTTT. Its translation: CSARDRTGTYSNQPQHF.

V usage is TRBV21-1 and J usage is TRBJ2-3. TRBV21-1 is noted as a pseudogene. This CDR3 is built from 15 residues. CDR3 in amino acids: CASSGRSNSTDTQYF. For the CDR3, the DNA is TGTGCCAGCAGTGGCAGGTCAAATAGCACAGATACGCAGTATTTT.

This clonotype was detected only a few times. One junction end does not reproduce the germline sequence, and a read error may be involved. CDR3 in amino acids: CASREAGHSYNEQFF. The CDR3 DNA sequence: TGTGCCAGCAGGGAAGCGGGACATTCCTACAATGAGCAGTTCTTC. The chain combines TRBV2 with TRBJ2-1; D may be TRBD2 (7 bases). The germline gives CDR1 SNHLY, CDR2 FYNNEI. The CDR3 has 15 amino acids.